A single sample gave rise to the 30 T cell receptor beta chains below, sequenced in a study of blood T cell repertoires in COVID-19. Libraries were prepared by immunoSEQ multiplex PCR; TCRdb keeps only in-frame clonotypes and omits some of them. The top ten hold around 4.2% of the sample, which has 150,000 or so clones, 70% to 90% seen once. Material: PBMCs or T cells enriched from blood (not recorded which). The receptors originated from a man aged 45-65 years who had recovered from COVID-19.

This chain joins TRBV29-1 and TRBJ2-7; possible D gene TRBD1, 5 bases. The CDR3 loop spans 12 amino acids. Trimming shortened V by 4 bases and J by 3 bases, and 10 bases separated the two germline ends. Germline V lookup: CDR1 SQVTM, CDR2 ANQGSEA. The CDR3 sequence is CSVAIDSYEQYF. DNA for the CDR3: TGCAGCGTTGCAATAGACAGCTACGAGCAGTACTTC.

This chain joins TRBV5-6 and TRBJ1-3, with 7 bases that match TRBD1. CDR3 length: 14 residues. J lost 0 bases, V lost 4 bases, and 1 base had no gene match. Germline loops: CDR1 SGHDT, CDR2 YYEEEE. Here the CDR3 reads CASSRDSSGNTIYF. The CDR3 DNA reads as TGTGCCAGCAGCCGGGACAGCTCTGGAAACACCATATATTTT.

The chain carries TRBV4-1 and TRBJ2-1, with D maybe TRBD1 (6 bases). There are 18 residues in the CDR3. V was clipped by 0 bases and J by 3 bases, with 18 bases between them. The germline V gene has CDR1 MGHRA and CDR2 YSYEKL. The CDR3 here is CASSQDQAGQGYYNEQFF. For the CDR3, the DNA is TGCGCCAGCAGCCAAGATCAGGCTGGGCAGGGGTACTACAATGAGCAGTTCTTC.

V is TRBV6-1 and J is TRBJ2-1; TRBD2 aligns across 8 bases. In germline, CDR1 is MNHNS, CDR2 SASEGT. V was clipped by 2 bases and J by 2 bases; unmatched bases: 5. The CDR3 is 16 amino acids. CDR3 in DNA: TGTGCCAGCAGTGAAACGAGCGGGAGTACCTACAATGAGCAGTTCTTC. Translated, it gives CASSETSGSTYNEQFF.

This chain uses TRBV5-5 with TRBJ1-2, with D perhaps TRBD1 (6 bases). CDR3 length equals 15 residues. Germline CDR1 and CDR2: SGHKS and YYEKEE (reference sequence). Trimming cost V 0 bases and J 3 bases, with 12 bases left between them. The DNA of the CDR3 is TGTGCCAGCAGCTTGGAGGCAGGGGCGTACTATGGCTACACCTTC. This codes for CASSLEAGAYYGYTF. Combining the CDR3 with reference TRBV5-5 and TRBJ1-2 gives the whole variable domain DAGVTQSPTHLIKTRGQQVTLRCSPISGHKSVSWYQQVLGQGPQFIFQYYEKEERGRGNFPDRFSARQFPNYSSELNVNALLLGDSALYLCASSLEAGAYYGYTFGSGTRLTVV.

The CDR3 is CASSQEGRGNEKLFF. Written as DNA, the CDR3 is TGTGCCAGCAGCCAAGAGGGCAGGGGTAACGAAAAACTGTTTTTT. The chain has TRBV3-1 (or the pseudogene TRBV3-2) and TRBJ1-4; the D gene is possibly TRBD1 (6 bases). Trimming removed 0 bases at V and 8 bases at J, with 13 bases between. This CDR3 contains 15 residues. The germline V gene has CDR1 LGHDT and CDR2 YNNKEL (reference sequence).

V usage is TRBV4-1 and J usage is TRBJ2-2; 7 bases line up with TRBD1. The CDR3 extends over 17 amino acids. The germline gives CDR1 MGHRA, CDR2 YSYEKL. The V and J ends lost 4 bases and 4 bases, in that order; junction bases with no gene match: 12. CDR3 sequence reads: CASSPILGTAFTGELFF. The CDR3 nucleotides are TGCGCCAGCAGCCCCATACTAGGGACAGCTTTCACCGGGGAGCTGTTTTTT.

This sequence joins TRBV3-1 (or the pseudogene TRBV3-2) and TRBJ1-2, with TRBD1 matching over 11 bases. Germline V CDR1 and CDR2: LGHDT, YNNKEL (reference sequence). The CDR3 is 14 amino acids. After removal of 4 bases from V and 6 bases from J, the junction contained 4 bases not matched to a gene. This chain's CDR3 is CASSPRDRGDGYTF. CDR3 DNA: TGTGCCAGCAGCCCCCGGGACAGGGGGGATGGCTACACCTTC.

The chain carries TRBV7-2 and TRBJ2-5; D is uncertain. Germline V gene data show CDR1 as SGHTA and CDR2 as FQGNSA. There are 11 residues in the CDR3. With 2 bases removed from V and 4 bases from J, the gap between germline ends came to 2 bases. The CDR3, as DNA: TGTGCCAGCAGCTTACTAGAGACCCAGTACTTC. As protein: CASSLLETQYF.

The V call is TRBV2, the J call TRBJ1-5; D gene uncertain. The germline gives CDR1 SNHLY, CDR2 FYNNEI. The V end was cut by 5 bases, the J end by 0 bases, with 11 bases between. This CDR3 has 15 residues. The CDR3 is CASSKRHNSNQPQHF. For the CDR3, the DNA is TGTGCCAGCAGTAAACGACATAATAGCAATCAGCCCCAGCATTTT.

This clone was picked up one time. The rearrangement uses TRBV9 and TRBJ1-2, with D possibly matching TRBD1 (5 bases). Trimming left V 2 bases short and J 5 bases short, with 13 bases between. The germline gives CDR1 SGDLS, CDR2 YYNGEE. This CDR3 spans 14 amino acids. CDR3 protein: CASSVLGGTYGYTF. In DNA, the CDR3 is TGTGCCAGCAGCGTCCTCGGCGGGACTTATGGCTACACCTTC.

J is TRBJ2-3 and V is TRBV4-3; weak D call: TRBD1 (5 bases). V was cut by 4 bases and J by 5 bases, with 10 bases left in between. Germline assignment: CDR1 LGHNA and CDR2 YSLEER. The length of the CDR3 is 13 residues. CDR3 sequence reads: CASSPWQGDTQYF. DNA for the CDR3: TGCGCCAGCAGCCCCTGGCAGGGAGATACGCAGTATTTT.

The chain recombines TRBV20-1 with TRBJ1-1; TRBD1 is a possible D gene (5 bases). The CDR3 covers 11 residues. Germline V gives CDR1 DFQATT, CDR2 SNEGSKA (reference sequence). With 4 bases removed from V and 4 bases from J, the gap between germline ends came to 7 bases. In DNA form, the CDR3 reads TGCAGTGCTACCCAGGGCACTGAAGCTTTCTTT. Amino acids: CSATQGTEAFF.

The chain joins TRBV5-6 to TRBJ2-5, with D maybe TRBD2 (6 bases). CDR1 and CDR2 from the germline V gene are SGHDT and YYEEEE. The CDR3 covers 15 residues. Trimming stripped 0 bases from V and 2 bases from J, with 11 bases between. The CDR3 reads CASSLVRAGQETQYF. CDR3 DNA: TGTGCCAGCAGCTTGGTGAGGGCGGGGCAAGAGACCCAGTACTTC.

This clone was detected a few times. The genes are TRBV30 and TRBJ1-5; D possibly corresponds to TRBD1 (6 bases). CDR3 length: 15 amino acids. Germline V gene sequence: CDR1 GTSNPN, CDR2 SVGIG (reference sequence). V was trimmed by 5 bases and J by 3 bases, leaving 17 bases between them. The CDR3 sequence is CAWSDSGGHNQPQHF. Here the CDR3 DNA reads TGTGCCTGGTCGGACAGTGGGGGCCACAATCAGCCCCAGCATTTT.

CDR3 sequence (DNA): TGTGCCAGCAGGCCCGGGGGAGCTAACTATGGCTACACCTTC. Translating gives CASRPGGANYGYTF. The rearrangement joins TRBV6-6 to TRBJ1-2; a weak D match, TRBD1 (5 bases). Trimming shortened V by 6 bases and J by 0 bases, and 11 bases separated the two germline ends. Germline CDR1 reads MNHNY; CDR2 reads SVGAGI (reference sequence). The length of the CDR3 is 14 residues.

V and J are TRBV4-2 and TRBJ1-1; TRBD1 matches 9 bases. Per the germline V gene, CDR1 is LGHNA and CDR2 is YNFKEQ. The V gene end was trimmed by 0 bases and the J gene end by 6 bases; junction bases not matched to a gene: 8. There are 16 residues in the CDR3. CDR3 amino acids: CASSQDVWGQGSEAFF. DNA of the CDR3: TGTGCCAGCAGCCAAGATGTTTGGGGACAGGGATCTGAAGCTTTCTTT.

The chain carries TRBV24-1 and TRBJ1-2, with D hard to call. Germline V gene data show CDR1 as KGHDR and CDR2 as SFDVKD. The CDR3 covers 16 residues. Trimming took off 2 bases at V and 2 bases at J, with 14 bases between the two ends. In DNA, the CDR3 is TGTGCCACCAGTGATTGGTGGAGTTTCGGGAACTATGGCTACACCTTC. As protein: CATSDWWSFGNYGYTF.

The chain couples TRBV6-5 to TRBJ2-1; 11 bases line up with TRBD2. CDR1 and CDR2 (germline): MNHEY, SVGAGI. The junction had 5 bases not matched to a gene; V was cut back by 6 bases and J by 4 bases. The CDR3 has 15 residues. The CDR3 region has the DNA TGTGCCAGCAGAACGGGACTAGCGGATTACAATGAGCAGTTCTTC. It translates to CASRTGLADYNEQFF.

The chain links TRBV12-5 to TRBJ1-4, with TRBD1 identical over 11 bases. The junction had 5 bases not matched to a gene; V was cut back by 4 bases and J by 7 bases. The germline gives CDR1 LGHNT, CDR2 FRNRAP. This CDR3 is 15 amino acids long. The chain's CDR3 is CASGWTGQGGEKLFF. CDR3 in DNA: TGTGCTAGTGGTTGGACGGGACAGGGGGGTGAAAAACTGTTTTTT.

The rearrangement joins TRBV10-3 to TRBJ1-1; 8 nucleotides match TRBD1. The germline CDR1 and CDR2 sequences are ENHRY and SYGVKD. The CDR3 extends over 13 amino acids. Unmatched junction bases numbered 2, after V lost 6 bases and J lost 2 bases. DNA for the CDR3: TGTGCCATCAGACAGGGGGGAAACACTGAAGCTTTCTTT. Encoded protein: CAIRQGGNTEAFF.

This sequence joins TRBV7-2 and TRBJ1-2, with a weak D call TRBD1 (5 bases). Germline V gene data show CDR1 as SGHTA and CDR2 as FQGNSA. The CDR3 has 13 amino acids. V dropped 7 bases and J dropped 3 bases, with 12 bases sitting between them. CDR3 amino acids: CASTSQGYYGYTF. DNA of the CDR3: TGTGCCAGCACGTCGCAGGGATACTATGGCTACACCTTC.

This chain joins TRBV29-1 and TRBJ2-7; tentatively, D is TRBD1 (5 bases). The ends were cut back, 7 bases at V and 6 bases at J, with 16 bases in the middle. The CDR3 has 12 residues. Germline V gene data show CDR1 as SQVTM and CDR2 as ANQGSEA. CDR3 in DNA: TGCAGCGGGGCTAGGGGCGAAGGCGAGCAGTACTTC. It is translated as CSGARGEGEQYF.

The J gene is TRBJ1-1, the V gene TRBV7-9, with TRBD1 matching 7 bases. The ends lost 5 bases at V and 1 base at J; junction bases unmatched: 7. The CDR3 spans 15 residues. Looked up from germline, CDR1 is SEHNR and CDR2 is FQNEAQ (reference sequence). CDR3 coding DNA: TGTGCCAGCAGCCGACAGGGCTCGGGGAACACTGAAGCTTTCTTT. It codes for CASSRQGSGNTEAFF.

V and J are TRBV4-3 and TRBJ2-1; D is unresolved. V was trimmed by 4 bases and J by 5 bases, leaving 36 bases between them. Germline loops: CDR1 LGHNA, CDR2 YSLEER. The CDR3 loop spans 22 amino acids. CDR3 amino acids: CASSLPSYLGRTRGQADNEQFF. Written as DNA, the CDR3 is TGCGCCAGCAGCCTCCCTTCTTATCTGGGCCGAACCCGTGGGCAAGCCGACAATGAGCAGTTCTTC.

J is TRBJ2-1 and V is TRBV9; perhaps TRBD2 as D (5 bases). This CDR3 contains 16 residues. The germline V and J ends were trimmed by 7 bases and 12 bases, with 29 bases remaining between them. The germline gives CDR1 SGDLS, CDR2 YYNGEE. CDR3 region: CASAPQTTHLTSAQFF. The CDR3 DNA follows: TGTGCCAGCGCCCCCCAGACTACCCACCTTACAAGCGCGCAGTTCTTC.

The chain is built from TRBV25-1 and TRBJ1-1; TRBD1 aligns across 10 bases. The CDR3 contains 15 residues. Germline values: CDR1 MGHDK, CDR2 SYGVNS. The J segment lost 6 bases and the V segment lost 3 bases, leaving 7 bases of the junction unmatched. This CDR3 reads CASSETGGSFSEAFF. For the CDR3, the DNA is TGTGCCAGCAGTGAGACAGGGGGCAGTTTTTCTGAAGCTTTCTTT.

The V call is TRBV18, the J call TRBJ1-6; D is unclear. Germline CDR1 KGHSH, CDR2 LQKENI. V was clipped by 2 bases and J by 7 bases, with 12 bases between them. The CDR3 length is 15 residues. The chain's CDR3 is CASSPGSAANSPLHF. The CDR3 DNA sequence: TGTGCCAGCTCACCAGGGTCCGCGGCCAATTCACCCCTCCACTTT. The full variable domain, rest sourced from reference TRBV18 and TRBJ1-6, is NAGVMQNPRHLVRRRGQEARLRCSPMKGHSHVYWYRQLPEEGLKFMVYLQKENIIDESGMPKERFSAEFPKEGPSILRIQQVVRGDSAAYFCASSPGSAANSPLHFGNGTRLTVT.

V is TRBV9 and J is TRBJ2-3, with 10 bases aligning to TRBD2. The CDR3 contains 16 residues. CDR1 and CDR2 from the germline V gene are SGDLS and YYNGEE. Germline trimming cut 1 base from V and 5 bases from J; bases unmatched to any gene: 7. The DNA for the CDR3 is TGTGCCAGCAGCGTACTCCTAGCGGGAGCTGTAGATACGCAGTATTTT. This sequence encodes CASSVLLAGAVDTQYF.

The gene calls are TRBV7-9 and TRBJ2-3; the match to TRBD2 covers 11 bases. J gave up 4 bases and V 6 bases, and 12 bases lay outside the gene matches. The CDR3 length is 17 residues. Germline CDR1 is SEHNR and CDR2 is FQNEAQ (reference sequence). CDR3 DNA: TGTGCCAGCAGACAAACCACTAGCGGGAGAACCCCAGATACGCAGTATTTT. It is translated as CASRQTTSGRTPDTQYF.